This T cell receptor (beta chain) appears in the sequencing data of a study of early T cells in non-severe SARS-CoV-2 infection. About the research overall: From unsorted whole blood, bulk RNA was sequenced, and the chains remained unpaired. Study results and limitations: Using VDJdb, the matching emphasized anti-spike CD8 responses while missing private and CD4 specificities.

The TCR library protocol attached unique molecular identifiers to the individual cDNA molecules. TCRdb reanalysed the 5' RACE reads using MiXCR and keeps one entry per CDR3 protein. Of tens of thousands of distinct CDR3 sequences in the sample, 12% were seen once. The V gene's germline CDR1 is SGHDT and CDR2 YYEEEE. The CDR3 runs 16 residues. Trimming left V 4 bases short and J 3 bases short, with 19 bases between. This clonotype was seen ten or more times. The antigen remains unidentified. This TCR derives from an adult who was a healthcare worker with PCR-confirmed SARS-CoV-2 infection or an uninfected control (not recorded which). The rearrangement uses TRBV5-6 and TRBJ1-2, with D unclear. Sequenced material: whole blood. In DNA, the CDR3 is TGTGCCAGCAGCACGGTGGGTACAGAAGATTACTATGGCTACACCTTC. It encodes CASSTVGTEDYYGYTF.